Below, 23 T cell receptor beta chains from the same sample are listed, as sequenced in a study of response to subunit inactivated influenza vaccine. Each CDR3 protein gets one entry after TCRdb re-called the RT-PCR reads with MiXCR. This sample has 800,000 or so distinct CDR3 sequences, with around 21% found just once. The specimen comprised PBMCs from blood, sampled more than 4 days after vaccination. The source is a man aged 45 to 65 who received an inactivated influenza vaccine.

This clonotype was seen more than once but under ten times. The gene calls are TRBV10-3 and TRBJ2-3; D could derive from TRBD1 or TRBD2 (6 bases each). V was trimmed by 6 bases and J by 3 bases, leaving 22 bases between them. The CDR3 is 17 amino acids. The germline CDR1 and CDR2 sequences are ENHRY and SYGVKD. CDR3 sequence: CAIRSVTTGRGTDTQYF. The CDR3 DNA reads TGTGCCATCAGGTCCGTCACGACAGGACGGGGGACAGATACGCAGTATTTT.

The chain couples TRBV18 to TRBJ2-1; D may correspond to TRBD1 or TRBD2 (6 bases each). The CDR3 is 14 residues long. V shed 3 bases and J shed 7 bases, with 13 bases lying between them. The germline V gene has CDR1 KGHSH and CDR2 LQKENI. The CDR3 here is CASSPVEGVNEQFF. The CDR3 DNA is TGTGCCAGCTCACCCGTGGAGGGGGTTAATGAGCAGTTCTTC.

In this sample, this clonotype turned up a few times. The V gene is TRBV20-1, the J gene TRBJ1-2; D gene ambiguous. Germline-derived CDR1 and CDR2 are DFQATT and SNEGSKA (reference sequence). The CDR3 covers 14 residues. The V end was cut by 1 base, the J end by 3 bases, with 12 bases between. The CDR3 DNA sequence: TGCAGTGCTAGAGTGCCTGGTGGCGACTATGGCTACACCTTC. This sequence encodes CSARVPGGDYGYTF.

This clonotype was seen ten or more times. The chain joins TRBV7-9 to TRBJ2-5; perhaps TRBD2 as D (6 bases). This CDR3 has 15 amino acids. Per the germline V gene, CDR1 is SEHNR and CDR2 is FQNEAQ (reference sequence). Between the trimmed V and J ends, which lost 3 bases and 4 bases, there was a span of 15 bases. CDR3 coding DNA: TGTGCCAGCAGCTTGATCGGAGGGGCGGGAGAGACCCAGTACTTC. This sequence encodes CASSLIGGAGETQYF.

This clonotype was counted once. The chain links TRBV4-1 to TRBJ2-2; 8 bases align to TRBD2. CDR3 size: 16 residues. J gave up 6 bases and V 4 bases, and 10 bases lay outside the gene matches. CDR1 MGHRA and CDR2 YSYEKL come from the germline V gene. The CDR3 DNA follows: TGCGCCAGCAGCCCACTGCCGGGGACTAGGTCCGGGGAGCTGTTTTTT. This codes for CASSPLPGTRSGELFF.

This clonotype has ten or more counts. The chain couples TRBV29-1 to TRBJ2-7, with D tentatively TRBD1 or TRBD2 (5 bases each). Germline CDR1 SQVTM, CDR2 ANQGSEA. V lost 8 bases and J lost 6, with 14 bases in between. The CDR3 covers 11 residues. The CDR3 DNA reads as TGCAGCACCGGGACCTCCGGCGAGCAGTACTTC. This codes for CSTGTSGEQYF.

The chain uses TRBV11-2 and TRBJ1-1; the D is unclear. Germline V CDR1 and CDR2: SGHAT, FQNNGV. The V gene lost 2 bases and the J gene lost 1 base, with 11 bases spanning the gap. The CDR3 runs to 15 residues. CDR3 in amino acids: CASSLILGSNTEAFF. The DNA of the CDR3 is TGTGCCAGCAGCTTAATTCTGGGCTCGAACACTGAAGCTTTCTTT.

V usage is TRBV7-2 and J usage is TRBJ2-3; D could derive from TRBD1 or TRBD2 (5 bases each). The V gene lost 3 bases and the J gene lost 0 bases, with 13 bases spanning the gap. Germline CDR1 reads SGHTA; CDR2 reads FQGNSA. This CDR3 comprises 16 residues. This chain's CDR3 is CASSFLAWGSTDTQYF. Here the CDR3 DNA reads TGTGCCAGCAGCTTCCTAGCTTGGGGGAGCACAGATACGCAGTATTTT.

The V call is TRBV24-1, the J call TRBJ2-2; 8 bases match TRBD2. V lost 4 bases to trimming and J lost 5 bases; unmatched junction nucleotides: 11. Per germline, CDR1 KGHDR and CDR2 SFDVKD. The CDR3 consists of 17 residues. The CDR3 region has the DNA TGTGCCACCAGTGACCTACGGGGTAGCGGGATTACCGGGGAGCTGTTTTTT. It encodes CATSDLRGSGITGELFF.

This clonotype was found a few times. CDR3 nucleotides: TGCAGCGTTGGTCCCCGAGCGGGGTCCCATGAGCAGTTCTTC. It translates to CSVGPRAGSHEQFF. The chain couples TRBV29-1 to TRBJ2-1, with 7 bases that match TRBD2. V was pared by 4 bases and J by 8 bases, with 11 bases of the junction left unmatched. The germline V gene encodes CDR1 SQVTM and CDR2 ANQGSEA. This CDR3 is built from 14 residues.

This clonotype was picked up a small number of times. V and J are TRBV6-2 or TRBV6-3 and TRBJ2-2; no clear D. Germline-derived CDR1 and CDR2 are MNHEY and SVGEGT. With 2 bases removed from V and 0 bases from J, the gap between germline ends came to 10 bases. CDR3 length equals 16 residues. CDR3 sequence (DNA): TGTGCCAGCAGTTACACATGGGGAACGAACACCGGGGAGCTGTTTTTT. Amino acids: CASSYTWGTNTGELFF.

This clonotype has only one observation. The chain is built from TRBV3-1 and TRBJ2-5; the D call may be TRBD1 or TRBD2 (5 bases each). V dropped 5 bases and J dropped 2 bases, with 12 bases sitting between them. Germline CDR1 is LGHDT and CDR2 is YNNKEL (reference sequence). The CDR3 spans 14 residues. The CDR3 is CASSSGAGQETQYF. The CDR3 DNA reads TGTGCCAGCAGCTCCGGGGCAGGGCAAGAGACCCAGTACTTC.

The chain uses TRBV6-2 or TRBV6-3 and TRBJ2-2; D not certain. There are 14 residues in the CDR3. Per germline, CDR1 MNHEY and CDR2 SVGEGT. Trimming cost V 2 bases and J 5 bases, with 9 bases left between them. The CDR3 loop reads CASSYLIGTGELFF. CDR3 nucleotide sequence: TGTGCCAGCAGTTACCTTATTGGGACCGGGGAGCTGTTTTTT.

This clonotype was seen a few times. The rearrangement uses TRBV4-2 and TRBJ2-2; the D is unclear. V was cut by 4 bases and J by 3 bases, with 12 bases left in between. The CDR3 contains 15 residues. Germline V gene lookup returns CDR1 LGHNA and CDR2 YNFKEQ. This CDR3 is CASSPGVEYTGELFF. The CDR3 DNA follows: TGTGCCAGCAGCCCTGGGGTGGAGTACACCGGGGAGCTGTTTTTT.

This clonotype was seen many times. The chain links TRBV29-1 to TRBJ2-5; D not resolved. The CDR3 is 13 amino acids. Trimming cost V 3 bases and J 4 bases, with 12 bases left between them. Germline assignment: CDR1 SQVTM and CDR2 ANQGSEA. The CDR3 bases are TGCAGCGTTGATTGGACCCGCAGAGAGACCCAGTACTTC. Translated: CSVDWTRRETQYF.

This clonotype occurred once. This chain connects TRBV3-1 to TRBJ2-3; D might be TRBD2 (7 bases). This CDR3 has 13 residues. Trimming pared 1 base from V and 8 bases from J, leaving 10 bases between. Looked up from germline, CDR1 is LGHDT and CDR2 is YNNKEL (reference sequence). The DNA of the CDR3 is TGTGCCAGCAGCCAAGGCGGGGGCCTTACGCAGTATTTT. Translation gives CASSQGGGLTQYF.

This clonotype was seen more than once but under ten times. V is TRBV11-2 and J is TRBJ2-1, with a possible D match to TRBD2 (5 bases). CDR1 is SGHAT, CDR2 FQNNGV, per germline. This CDR3 is 15 amino acids long. Between the trimmed V and J ends, which lost 1 base and 10 bases, there was a span of 17 bases. CDR3 protein: CASSLAPAGVREQFF. The CDR3 coding sequence is TGTGCCAGCAGCTTAGCCCCCGCCGGGGTGAGGGAGCAGTTCTTC.

In its sample, this clonotype was seen a few times. The chain combines TRBV7-2 with TRBJ2-7; D gene unclear. The V end was cut by 1 base, the J end by 6 bases, with 13 bases between. The CDR3 has 14 amino acids. Germline CDR1 is SGHTA and CDR2 is FQGNSA. The CDR3 sequence: CASSLVTLFSEQYF. In DNA form, the CDR3 reads TGTGCCAGCAGCTTAGTGACTCTCTTTTCCGAGCAGTACTTC.

This clonotype was seen only a few times. J is TRBJ2-7 and V is TRBV5-1; maybe TRBD1 (6 bases). This CDR3 is 15 amino acids long. V dropped 4 bases and J dropped 1 base, with 15 bases sitting between them. Germline V CDR1 and CDR2: SGHRS, YFSETQ. The CDR3, as DNA: TGCGCCAGCAGCCTAACGACAGGCGTATCCTACGAGCAGTACTTC. Translation gives CASSLTTGVSYEQYF. The whole variable domain, remainder taken from reference TRBV5-1 and TRBJ2-7, is KAGVTQTPRYLIKTRGQQVTLSCSPISGHRSVSWYQQTPGQGLQFLFEYFSETQRNKGNFPGRFSGRQFSNSRSEMNVSTLELGDSALYLCASSLTTGVSYEQYFGPGTRLTVT.

This clonotype has only a few counts. The V and J genes are TRBV11-2 and TRBJ2-2; a weak D match, TRBD1 (5 bases). Germline V gene sequence: CDR1 SGHAT, CDR2 FQNNGV. Trimming left V 5 bases short and J 5 bases short, with 12 bases between. The CDR3 has 14 amino acids. CDR3 sequence reads: CASSLRQITGELFF. In DNA form, the CDR3 reads TGTGCCAGCAGCCTCCGACAGATTACCGGGGAGCTGTTTTTT.

This clonotype has a handful of counts. This chain uses TRBV9 with TRBJ2-5; TRBD1 aligns across 8 bases. Germline V gene lookup returns CDR1 SGDLS and CDR2 YYNGEE. Trimming cost V 4 bases and J 4 bases; bases outside gene matches: 6. CDR3 length equals 14 residues. CDR3 bases: TGTGCCAGCAGCAAGACAGGGGTTGGAGAGACCCAGTACTTC. It translates to CASSKTGVGETQYF.

The chain recombines TRBV4-3 with TRBJ2-3; 9 bases are shared with TRBD1. The CDR3 is 15 residues long. Per the germline V gene, CDR1 is LGHNA and CDR2 is YSLEER. V lost 5 bases, J lost 3 bases, and 6 bases stayed unmatched. The CDR3: CASSLRTGVTDTQYF. CDR3 sequence (DNA): TGCGCCAGCAGCTTACGGACAGGGGTTACAGATACGCAGTATTTT.

The chain carries TRBV7-2 and TRBJ2-5, with 9 bases that match TRBD1. The germline V gene has CDR1 SGHTA and CDR2 FQGNSA. The CDR3 sequence is 17 residues long. J was trimmed by 4 bases and V by 5 bases; bases with no gene match: 14. CDR3 bases: TGTGCCAGCAGCCCCGTATCGACAGGGGGTATGCGAGAGACCCAGTACTTC. Protein product: CASSPVSTGGMRETQYF.